This is a list of T cell receptor beta chains from one sample in a study of blood T cell repertoires in COVID-19. Libraries were prepared by immunoSEQ multiplex PCR; TCRdb keeps only in-frame clonotypes and omits some of them. This table holds approximately 300,000 clones, about 84% found once. Source material: peripheral blood. Receptors originate from a woman in her forties or fifties with acute or convalescent COVID-19. The CDR3 runs from the conserved cysteine through the conserved F or W. The order of the fields is CDR3 length, D gene, V gene, clone size, J gene, CDR3 protein, CDR3 DNA. The D gene is left open where the match is weak. Rows may omit the clone size; those that give it use once, few, many or a size class.

16,TRBD2,TRBV11-2,.,TRBJ2-7,CASSSFLAGDAYEQYF,TGTGCCAGCAGCTCCTTCCTAGCGGGAGACGCCTACGAGCAGTACTTC
16,TRBD2,TRBV3-1/TRBV3-2,.,TRBJ2-7,CASSQFGTSGTYEQYF,TGTGCCAGCAGCCAATTCGGGACTAGCGGGACCTACGAGCAGTACTTC
14,.,TRBV7-7,.,TRBJ2-7,CASSAGTGPYEQYF,TGTGCCAGCAGCGCGGGGACCGGCCCCTACGAGCAGTACTTC
16,TRBD1,TRBV5-4,.,TRBJ2-7,CASSLGVGQGAYEQYF,TGTGCCAGCAGCTTGGGAGTCGGGCAGGGGGCTTACGAGCAGTACTTC
14,.,TRBV19,.,TRBJ1-2,CASSVVQRAYGYTF,TGTGCCAGTAGTGTAGTACAGAGGGCTTATGGCTACACCTTC
15,TRBD1,TRBV5-1,.,TRBJ2-2,CASSMTGSSTGELFF,TGCGCCAGCAGCATGACAGGGAGTAGCACCGGGGAGCTGTTTTTT
15,.,TRBV7-2,.,TRBJ2-7,CASSLAPSTGREQYF,TGTGCCAGCAGCTTAGCTCCGTCGACAGGTCGGGAGCAGTACTTC
14,.,TRBV7-8,.,TRBJ2-7,CASSLGRSSYEQYF,TGTGCCAGCAGCTTGGGGCGGTCTTCCTACGAGCAGTACTTC
13,.,TRBV30,.,TRBJ1-5,CAWSSSYDQPQHF,TGTGCCTGGAGTTCAAGCTACGATCAGCCCCAGCATTTT
15,TRBD1,TRBV28,.,TRBJ2-5,CASSGGQDFQETQYF,TGTGCCAGCAGTGGGGGACAGGACTTCCAAGAGACCCAGTACTTC
13,.,TRBV6-1,.,TRBJ1-2,CASSEAASPGYTF,TGTGCCAGCAGTGAAGCGGCTAGCCCGGGCTACACCTTC
16,TRBD1,TRBV18,.,TRBJ2-5,CASSPPSSGGLETQYF,TGTGCCAGCTCACCACCTTCGTCAGGGGGCTTAGAGACCCAGTACTTC
15,.,TRBV28,few,TRBJ2-5,CASSSPGGFGETQYF,TGTGCCAGCAGTTCCCCCGGAGGGTTCGGGGAGACCCAGTACTTC
16,TRBD1,TRBV5-6,.,TRBJ1-1,CASSYVRDRENTEAFF,TGTGCCAGCAGCTATGTTAGGGACAGGGAAAACACTGAAGCTTTCTTT
17,TRBD1,TRBV7-2,.,TRBJ2-7,CASKIGVWGDRVSEQYF,TGTGCCAGCAAAATCGGGGTTTGGGGGGACAGGGTATCCGAGCAGTACTTC
13,.,TRBV9,.,TRBJ1-2,CASSPPRPRGYTF,TGTGCCAGCAGCCCCCCGCGGCCTCGGGGCTACACCTTC
14,.,TRBV6-5,.,TRBJ1-6,CASSYRGSNSPLHF,TGTGCCAGCAGTTACAGGGGTTCCAATTCACCCCTCCACTTT
13,.,TRBV5-6,.,TRBJ2-1,CASSPQGRNEQFF,TGTGCCAGCAGCCCACAGGGTCGGAATGAGCAGTTCTTC
15,TRBD1,TRBV27,.,TRBJ2-7,CASSLPGTGGYEQYF,TGTGCCAGCAGTTTACCCGGGACAGGGGGCTACGAGCAGTACTTC
14,.,TRBV19,.,TRBJ1-1,CASSIYPQGTEAFF,TGTGCCAGTAGTATTTATCCACAGGGCACTGAAGCTTTCTTT
14,.,TRBV7-2,.,TRBJ2-7,CASSTARFSYEQYF,TGTGCCAGCAGCACGGCTAGGTTCTCCTACGAGCAGTACTTC
15,.,TRBV5-1,once,TRBJ2-2,CASSLEGGLTGELFF,TGCGCCAGCAGCTTGGAAGGCGGACTGACCGGGGAGCTGTTTTTT
15,TRBD2,TRBV9,.,TRBJ2-1,CASSPGLAGASEQFF,TGTGCCAGCAGCCCGGGACTAGCGGGAGCGAGTGAGCAGTTCTTC
15,.,TRBV5-4,.,TRBJ1-6,CASSLFVTDNSPLHF,TGTGCCAGCAGCTTGTTCGTGACAGATAATTCACCCCTCCACTTT
14,TRBD1,TRBV29-1,.,TRBJ1-2,CSVGGTGDNYGYTF,TGCAGCGTTGGTGGGACAGGGGACAACTATGGCTACACCTTC
14,TRBD1,TRBV19,.,TRBJ1-4,CASSVDRGNEKLFF,TGTGCCAGTAGTGTGGACAGGGGTAATGAAAAACTGTTTTTT
14,TRBD2,TRBV3-1/TRBV3-2,.,TRBJ2-4,CASTLSGAVNIQYF,TGTGCCAGCACCCTCAGCGGGGCGGTAAACATTCAGTACTTC
13,.,TRBV28,.,TRBJ1-2,CATGQTPNYGYTF,TGTGCCACAGGACAGACGCCAAACTATGGCTACACCTTC
16,TRBD1,TRBV5-1,.,TRBJ2-5,CASSRGQGPGQETQYF,TGCGCCAGCAGCAGAGGACAGGGGCCGGGCCAAGAGACCCAGTACTTC
15,.,TRBV28,few,TRBJ1-1,CASSLFSFRNTEAFF,TGTGCCAGCAGTTTATTTTCGTTCAGGAACACTGAAGCTTTCTTT
16,TRBD1,TRBV4-3,once,TRBJ1-4,CASSQAVGTGNEKLFF,TGCGCCAGCAGCCAAGCTGTCGGGACAGGGAATGAAAAACTGTTTTTT
13,.,TRBV28,.,TRBJ2-7,CASRASEAYEQYF,TGTGCCAGCAGGGCTAGCGAGGCCTACGAGCAGTACTTC
16,TRBD2,TRBV5-1,.,TRBJ2-7,CASSHVSGRARYEQYF,TGCGCCAGCAGCCACGTTAGCGGGAGGGCCCGATACGAGCAGTACTTC
13,.,TRBV5-1,.,TRBJ1-1,CASSPGQDTEAFF,TGCGCCAGCAGCCCGGGACAAGACACTGAAGCTTTCTTT
16,.,TRBV7-2,.,TRBJ1-1,CASSLIGFGRGAEVFF,.
15,TRBD2,TRBV19,.,TRBJ2-7,CASSMGLAADYEQYF,TGTGCCAGTAGTATGGGTCTAGCGGCAGACTACGAGCAGTACTTC
16,TRBD1,TRBV5-1,.,TRBJ2-1,CASSVLRTGGLNEQFF,TGCGCCAGCAGCGTATTACGGACAGGGGGATTAAATGAGCAGTTCTTC
15,.,TRBV27,.,TRBJ1-2,CASSLGGVPNYGYTF,TGTGCCAGCAGTCTGGGAGGAGTCCCTAACTATGGCTACACCTTC
13,.,TRBV27,.,TRBJ2-4,CASSPLGGNIQYF,TGTGCCAGCAGTCCCTTAGGGGGTAACATTCAGTACTTC
14,.,TRBV3-1/TRBV3-2,once,TRBJ2-5,CASSQVSGMETQYF,TGTGCCAGCAGCCAAGTTTCGGGAATGGAGACCCAGTACTTC
17,TRBD1,TRBV11-2,.,TRBJ2-7,CASSARRVGTGDYEQYF,TGTGCCAGCAGCGCGAGGCGCGTGGGGACAGGGGACTACGAGCAGTACTTC
14,TRBD1,TRBV5-1,once,TRBJ2-7,CASSFRQGAQEQYF,TGCGCCAGCAGCTTTCGACAGGGGGCGCAGGAGCAGTACTTC
16,TRBD2,TRBV27,.,TRBJ2-1,CASSPGASGRGNEQFF,TGTGCCAGCAGTCCCGGGGCTAGCGGGAGAGGCAATGAGCAGTTCTTC
14,TRBD1,TRBV9,.,TRBJ2-7,CASSLGDRSYEQYF,TGTGCCAGCAGCCTTGGGGACAGGAGTTACGAGCAGTACTTC
14,.,TRBV28,.,TRBJ1-1,CASSFGRINTEAFF,TGTGCCAGCAGTTTTGGCAGAATCAACACTGAAGCTTTCTTT
13,.,TRBV24-1,.,TRBJ1-1,CATRLQGDTEAFF,TGTGCCACCCGACTCCAGGGTGATACTGAAGCTTTCTTT
11,.,TRBV3-1/TRBV3-2,.,TRBJ2-7,CASSQRYEQYF,TGTGCCAGCAGCCAGCGCTACGAGCAGTACTTC
13,TRBD1,TRBV6-5,once,TRBJ2-7,CASTGTVSYEQYF,TGTGCCAGCACCGGGACAGTCTCCTACGAGCAGTACTTC